This entry concerns a single TCR beta chain. What it recognizes is unknown. This sample was included in a study of T cell repertoires in cytomegalovirus infection. On the study more broadly: HLA-C-restricted CMV epitopes, recently identified, and well-studied HLA-B-restricted ones were used by the study.

TCRdb passed the reads through MiXCR, listing each CDR3 protein once. In the table there are around 570,000 distinct CDR3 sequences, roughly 42% of which are singletons. This CDR3 has 16 amino acids. Germline V lookup: CDR1 SGHTA, CDR2 FQGNSA. The J segment lost 5 bases and the V segment lost 4 bases, leaving 8 bases of the junction unmatched. The receptor was isolated from a human donor in good health (CMV status not recorded). Some clones in this sample may be carry-over from other donors' samples. The gene calls are TRBV7-2 and TRBJ2-2; TRBD2 matches 9 bases. This specimen consisted of cultured PBMCs, obtained from culture after CMV antigen stimulation. Written as DNA, the CDR3 is TGTGCCAGCAGCTGGGTAGCGGGAGTGGGAACCGGGGAGCTGTTTTTT. It is translated as CASSWVAGVGTGELFF.